This paragraph reports one TCR beta chain. The antigen is undetermined. CDR1 and CDR2 from the germline V gene are SGHTA and FQGNSA. Trimming took 3 bases from V and 7 from J, leaving 10 bases between them. The CDR3 is made up of 12 amino acids. With a J-beta primer mix and a sample-barcoded 5' primer, a second PCR ran about 7 to 11 cycles. TCRdb reprocessed the 5' RACE reads with MiXCR, giving one entry per CDR3 protein. Among around 710,000 distinct CDR3 sequences listed, approximately 39% were seen once. The entry originates in a study of blood T cells in healthy people across ages. Points from the study as a whole: The study could not conclusively compare naive and antigen-experienced cells, given its unsorted PBMCs. Researchers deemed the diversity estimates from one million T cells underestimates. TCR beta diversity, measured per million T cells, fell in a roughly linear way with age.

The sequenced sample consisted of blood. The V gene is TRBV7-2, the J gene TRBJ2-7; D is unresolved. This receptor was identified in a woman aged 55-70 years in good health. The CDR3 sequence is CASSFSTNEQYF. The CDR3 coding sequence is TGTGCCAGCAGCTTCAGCACCAATGAGCAGTACTTC.